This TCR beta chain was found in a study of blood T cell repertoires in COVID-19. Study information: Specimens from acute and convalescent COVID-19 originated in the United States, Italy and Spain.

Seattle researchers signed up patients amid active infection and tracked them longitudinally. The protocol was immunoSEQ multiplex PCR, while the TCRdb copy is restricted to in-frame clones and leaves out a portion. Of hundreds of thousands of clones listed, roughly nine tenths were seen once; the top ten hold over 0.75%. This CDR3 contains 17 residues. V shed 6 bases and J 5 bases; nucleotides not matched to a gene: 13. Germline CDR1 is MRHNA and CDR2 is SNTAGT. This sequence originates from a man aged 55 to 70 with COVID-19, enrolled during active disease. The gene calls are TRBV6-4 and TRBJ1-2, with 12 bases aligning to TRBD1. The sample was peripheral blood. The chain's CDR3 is CASSRGTGGAFRYGYTF. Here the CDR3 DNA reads TGTGCCAGCAGCCGCGGGACAGGGGGCGCGTTCCGATATGGCTACACCTTC.